One and the same sample provided the 28 T cell receptor beta chains below, sequenced in a study of response to subunit inactivated influenza vaccine. TCRdb ran MiXCR on the RT-PCR reads and lists one entry per CDR3 protein. The sample lists about 780,000 distinct CDR3 sequences; approximately 18% were seen once. The material was PBMCs from blood, obtained about 5 days after vaccination. These receptors were taken from a man between 45 and 60 years old who received an inactivated influenza vaccine.

This chain joins TRBV4-2 and TRBJ2-1; 8 bases fit TRBD1. Germline trimming cut 3 bases from V and 9 bases from J; bases unmatched to any gene: 10. The CDR3 consists of 15 residues. The germline CDR1 and CDR2 sequences are LGHNA and YNFKEQ. CDR3 in DNA: TGTGCCAGCAGCCAGCAAGAACAGGGGGGCGGTGAGCAGTTCTTC. Translated: CASSQQEQGGGEQFF.

The chain couples TRBV6-5 to TRBJ2-1, with TRBD2 matching over 8 bases. CDR1 and CDR2 (germline): MNHEY, SVGAGI. The CDR3 contains 17 residues. V lost 1 base to trimming and J lost 0 bases; unmatched junction nucleotides: 5. The CDR3 spells CASSYLGGGSSYNEQFF. The CDR3 DNA reads TGTGCCAGCAGTTACTTGGGCGGGGGGAGCTCCTACAATGAGCAGTTCTTC.

This clonotype showed up just a few times. This chain uses TRBV7-8 with TRBJ2-3, with 7 bases aligning to TRBD1. Unmatched junction bases numbered 5, after V lost 3 bases and J lost 2 bases. Germline CDR1 SGHVS, CDR2 FQNEAQ. The CDR3 totals 15 residues. The CDR3 sequence: CASSFKGANTDTQYF. The DNA of the CDR3 is TGTGCCAGCAGCTTTAAGGGGGCTAACACAGATACGCAGTATTTT.

The genes are TRBV12-3 or TRBV12-4 and TRBJ2-7; either TRBD1 or TRBD2 may fit D (5 bases each). Trimming left V 6 bases short and J 3 bases short, with 12 bases between. This CDR3 has 13 residues. CDR3 sequence: CASSGDGYYEQYF. DNA of the CDR3: TGTGCCAGCAGCGGGGACGGTTACTACGAGCAGTACTTC.

The V and J genes are TRBV6-6 and TRBJ1-1, with unresolved D. CDR1 and CDR2 from the germline V gene are MNHNY and SVGAGI (reference sequence). The length of the CDR3 is 13 residues. Deletions cut 2 bases from V and 6 bases from J, with 10 bases between. CDR3 sequence reads: CASSYVGTSEAFF. The CDR3 DNA reads as TGTGCCAGCAGTTACGTGGGCACGTCTGAAGCTTTCTTT.

The chain carries TRBV5-5 and TRBJ2-4; D tentatively fits TRBD1 or TRBD2 (5 bases each). The V and J ends lost 3 bases and 7 bases respectively, with 11 bases between them. This CDR3 spans 13 amino acids. Germline assignment: CDR1 SGHKS and CDR2 YYEKEE (reference sequence). The CDR3 sequence: CASSSRDDNIQYF. The CDR3 DNA sequence: TGTGCCAGCAGCTCCCGGGACGATAACATTCAGTACTTC.

With respect to this clonotype: The junction shows a germline mismatch at one end, possibly a read error. The chain uses TRBV11-2 and TRBJ2-5, with 7 bases lining up with TRBD2. The CDR3 runs 17 residues. Germline CDR1 and CDR2: SGHAT and FQNNGV. The CDR3 region is CASSLDGGGGATETQYF. CDR3 DNA sequence: TGTGCCAGCAGCCTAGACGGAGGCGGGGGTGCCACAGAGACCCAGTACTTC.

The V and J genes are TRBV28 and TRBJ2-1, with 8 nucleotides matching TRBD1. The CDR3 contains 14 residues. CDR1 is MDHEN and CDR2 is SYDVKM in the germline V gene. The V gene end was trimmed by 5 bases and the J gene end by 7 bases; junction bases not matched to a gene: 7. CDR3 region: CASSAQGASNEQFF. The CDR3 nucleotides are TGTGCCAGCAGTGCCCAGGGGGCCAGTAATGAGCAGTTCTTC.

The sample holds a few counts of this clonotype. V usage is TRBV12-3 or TRBV12-4 and J usage is TRBJ2-4, with 7 bases aligning to TRBD2. This CDR3 has 14 residues. V shed 2 bases, J shed 5 bases, and the junction held 3 bases outside the gene matches. This chain's CDR3 is CASSLWTRENIQYF. The CDR3, as DNA: TGTGCCAGCAGTTTATGGACTAGGGAAAACATTCAGTACTTC.

This clonotype was found a few times. The rearrangement uses TRBV5-1 and TRBJ1-1, with 7 bases that match TRBD1. This CDR3 has 15 residues. In germline, CDR1 is SGHRS, CDR2 YFSETQ. J gave up 5 bases and V 3 bases, and 10 bases lay outside the gene matches. The CDR3 reads CASSSGRGRGTEAFF. Here the CDR3 DNA reads TGCGCCAGCAGCTCGGGAAGAGGCAGGGGGACTGAAGCTTTCTTT.

This rearrangement joins TRBV3-1 to TRBJ1-5; no definite D call. The CDR3 has 13 residues. V gave up 4 bases and J gave up 3 bases, with 7 bases separating them. Germline V CDR1 and CDR2: LGHDT, YNNKEL (reference sequence). The CDR3 DNA reads as TGTGCCAGCAGCCTTTTCCCCAATCAGCCCCAGCATTTT. It yields the protein CASSLFPNQPQHF.

The gene calls are TRBV30 and TRBJ1-3; TRBD1 might be the D (6 bases). This CDR3 has 16 amino acids. From germline, CDR1 is GTSNPN and CDR2 SVGIG (reference sequence). V dropped 1 base and J dropped 0 bases, with 13 bases sitting between them. Here the CDR3 reads CAWSGGQYLSGNTIYF. The DNA of the CDR3 is TGTGCCTGGAGTGGAGGACAGTACCTCTCTGGAAACACCATATATTTT. The variable domain in full, with the rest retrieved from reference TRBV30 and TRBJ1-3, is SQTIHQWPATLVQPVGSPLSLECTVEGTSNPNLYWYRQAAGRGLQLLFYSVGIGQISSEVPQNLSASRPQDRQFILSSKKLLLSDSGFYLCAWSGGQYLSGNTIYFGEGSWLTVV.

In its sample, this clonotype was seen many times. V usage is TRBV29-1 and J usage is TRBJ2-7, with 7 bases fitting TRBD1. Germline V gene data show CDR1 as SQVTM and CDR2 as ANQGSEA. The CDR3 contains 15 residues. Losses at the gene ends were 3 bases for V and 2 bases for J; bases not matched to a gene: 10. The CDR3 here is CSVDGTGTEPYEQYF. The CDR3 DNA reads as TGCAGCGTTGATGGTACCGGGACAGAGCCCTACGAGCAGTACTTC.

This chain connects TRBV7-8 to TRBJ2-1; TRBD1 matches 9 bases. CDR1 and CDR2 (germline): SGHVS, FQNEAQ. V was clipped by 5 bases and J by 14 bases; unmatched bases: 10. The CDR3 consists of 13 residues. The CDR3 DNA sequence: TGTGCCAGCAGCGCCCCGGGACAGGGTTATGAGTTCTTC. This translates into CASSAPGQGYEFF.

This clonotype came up a few times. For the CDR3, the DNA is TGCAGCGTTGGGCTCTGGCTAGCGGATACCTACGAGCAGTACTTC. Encoded protein: CSVGLWLADTYEQYF. V gene TRBV29-1 combines with J gene TRBJ2-7; 7 bases line up with TRBD2. Trimming cost V 4 bases and J 2 bases; bases outside gene matches: 11. The CDR3 is made up of 15 amino acids. From germline, CDR1 is SQVTM and CDR2 ANQGSEA.

The chain carries TRBV6-2 or TRBV6-3 and TRBJ1-1, with TRBD1 as a possible D gene (6 bases). The germline V gene has CDR1 MNHEY and CDR2 SVGEGT. Trimming shortened V by 6 bases and J by 0 bases, and 11 bases separated the two germline ends. There are 14 residues in the CDR3. CDR3 region: CASRTGQLNTEAFF. Here the CDR3 DNA reads TGTGCCAGCAGAACGGGACAATTGAACACTGAAGCTTTCTTT.

The chain is built from TRBV7-9 and TRBJ1-1; D unresolved. This CDR3 spans 12 amino acids. Per the germline V gene, CDR1 is SEHNR and CDR2 is FQNEAQ (reference sequence). V lost 5 bases to trimming and J lost 6 bases, with 10 bases between them. The CDR3 coding sequence is TGTGCCAGCAGCCGTGGGTCCCCTGAAGCTTTCTTT. It encodes CASSRGSPEAFF.

The chain uses TRBV7-2 and TRBJ2-3; 14 bases fit TRBD2. CDR1 and CDR2 (germline): SGHTA, FQGNSA. The ends lost 1 base at V and 9 bases at J; junction bases unmatched: 6. The CDR3 is 16 amino acids. The DNA of the CDR3 is TGTGCCAGCAGCTTAGGACTAGCGGGAGGGCGGGGAACGCAGTATTTT. Amino acid sequence: CASSLGLAGGRGTQYF.

This clonotype was recorded at least ten times. This chain uses TRBV12-3 or TRBV12-4 with TRBJ2-1; TRBD2 matches at 8 bases. The CDR3 runs to 16 residues. Losses at the gene ends were 6 bases for V and 6 bases for J; bases not matched to a gene: 13. CDR3 coding DNA: TGTGCCAGCAGCTCCCCTGGCAGCGGGAGCCTCAATGAGCAGTTCTTC. It is translated as CASSSPGSGSLNEQFF.

The chain has TRBV28 and TRBJ2-5, with 13 bases matching TRBD2. CDR3 length equals 18 residues. The germline gives CDR1 MDHEN, CDR2 SYDVKM. V lost 2 bases and J lost 1; bases outside the gene matches: 7. This chain's CDR3 is CASSLPLAGGLRQETQYF. The CDR3 region has the DNA TGTGCCAGCAGTTTACCACTAGCGGGGGGGCTTCGCCAAGAGACCCAGTACTTC.

This clonotype occurred a few times. The chain recombines TRBV5-6 with TRBJ1-6; no reliable D call. V lost 3 bases, J lost 7 bases, and 5 bases lay in between. Germline-derived CDR1 and CDR2 are SGHDT and YYEEEE. The CDR3 is 12 amino acids. CDR3 nucleotides: TGTGCCAGCAGCTCAGAGAATTCACCCCTCCACTTT. Translation gives CASSSENSPLHF.

The chain couples TRBV21-1 to TRBJ2-1; TRBD2 is the table's D call, not checked against the DNA. TRBV21-1 is a pseudogene segment. This CDR3 is built from 14 residues. The CDR3 DNA sequence: TGTGCCAGCAGAGGGACTAGCGGGGGTAATGAGCAGTTCTTC. It translates to CASRGTSGGNEQFF.

This clonotype was picked up many times. The V gene is TRBV7-2, the J gene TRBJ1-2; D is unresolved. Germline V gene sequence: CDR1 SGHTA, CDR2 FQGNSA. The CDR3 is made up of 12 amino acids. V lost 5 bases to trimming and J lost 7 bases, with 11 bases between them. The DNA for the CDR3 is TGTGCCAGCAGCCCCCAAGGAAGTGGCTACACCTTC. This translates into CASSPQGSGYTF.

This sequence joins TRBV24-1 and TRBJ2-5; possible D gene TRBD2, 6 bases. Germline V gene lookup returns CDR1 KGHDR and CDR2 SFDVKD. V lost 5 bases and J 3 bases, leaving 9 bases between the germline ends. The CDR3 extends over 13 amino acids. CDR3 loop: CATSVGGEETQYF. Written as DNA, the CDR3 is TGTGCCACCAGTGTAGGAGGGGAAGAGACCCAGTACTTC.

This clonotype came up a few times. The rearrangement joins TRBV20-1 to TRBJ2-6; D is possibly TRBD2 (7 bases). V was pared by 3 bases and J by 4 bases, with 16 bases between. The CDR3 has 16 residues. Germline CDR1 DFQATT, CDR2 SNEGSKA (reference sequence). This CDR3 is CSASAGARLGANVLTF. Written as DNA, the CDR3 is TGCAGTGCTAGTGCGGGGGCTCGTCTCGGGGCCAACGTCCTGACTTTC.

V gene TRBV24-1 combines with J gene TRBJ1-1; D is uncertain. Germline CDR1 is KGHDR and CDR2 is SFDVKD. V gave up 4 bases and J gave up 2 bases, with 13 bases separating them. This CDR3 has 15 residues. The chain's CDR3 is CATSDPDTGNTEAFF. The CDR3, as DNA: TGTGCCACCAGTGACCCTGACACCGGAAACACTGAAGCTTTCTTT.

This chain joins TRBV25-1 and TRBJ2-1, with 7 bases aligning to TRBD1. The CDR3 extends over 16 amino acids. Germline CDR1 reads MGHDK; CDR2 reads SYGVNS. The ends lost 3 bases at V and 3 bases at J; junction bases unmatched: 8. CDR3 DNA: TGTGCCAGCAGTGAGGGACAGACGATTCTCTACAATGAGCAGTTCTTC. It is translated as CASSEGQTILYNEQFF. Full variable domain (missing parts from reference TRBV25-1 and TRBJ2-1): EADIYQTPRYLVIGTGKKITLECSQTMGHDKMYWYQQDPGMELHLIHYSYGVNSTEKGDLSSESTVSRIRTEHFPLTLESARPSHTSQYLCASSEGQTILYNEQFFGPGTRLTVL.

A note on this clonotype: With a much larger clone just one base away, this may be a read error. Likely a read error: the CDR3 ends without its conserved phenylalanine or tryptophan. The V and J genes are TRBV12-3 or TRBV12-4 and TRBJ1-6; 7 bases agree with TRBD1. The V and J ends lost 6 bases and 7 bases, in that order; junction bases with no gene match: 6. The CDR3 spans 14 residues. CDR3 nucleotide sequence: TGTGCCAGCAGAATGGGGACAGCGAATTCACCCCTCCACCTT. Translated, it gives CASRMGTANSPLHL.